The T cell receptor (beta chain) under discussion was sequenced for a study of Ad26.COV2.S vaccination and SARS-CoV-2 variants. With regard to this clone: The antigen remains undetermined.

Data came from immunoSEQ multiplex PCR; TCRdb stores just in-frame clones and leaves some out. The table includes about 180,000 clones, around nine tenths detected once. Deletions cut 5 bases from V and 1 base from J, with 11 bases between. The CDR3 is 14 residues long. Germline V CDR1 and CDR2: MGHDK, SYGVNS. Whole-study findings and limits: Total T cell responses were possibly underestimated by TCR breadth and depth analyses. Marked by substantial breadth, spike-specific CD8+ and CD4+ T cell responses were reportedly seen after vaccination. Vaccinees displayed broader spike-specific TCR repertoires than placebo recipients. Comparable non-spike TCR breadth was observed in vaccine and placebo recipients.

The chain has TRBV25-1 and TRBJ2-5; D possibly corresponds to TRBD1 (5 bases). This receptor was obtained from a human donor who had recovered from COVID-19. The material was peripheral blood, obtained after recovery from COVID-19. The CDR3 coding sequence is TGTGCCAGCAGTTTCCAGGGTCCCCAAGAGACCCAGTACTTC. Its protein is CASSFQGPQETQYF.